These 32 T cell receptor beta chains share one sample of origin, sequenced in a study of sequential checkpoint blockade in melanoma. Treatment: randomized to nivolumab then ipilimumab (arm A) or the reverse (arm B). The protocol was immunoSEQ multiplex PCR, while the TCRdb copy is restricted to in-frame clones and leaves out a portion. The data hold under 25,000 clones, with 73% observed a single time. The sequencing here drew on CD8+ T cells sorted from blood (inferred from file names), taken from a patient given nivolumab and ipilimumab in sequence. The origin of the receptors is a human donor with melanoma.

The rearrangement uses TRBV19 and TRBJ1-5; possibly TRBD1 for D (6 bases). CDR3 size: 14 residues. The V end lost 3 bases, the J end lost 7 bases, and 13 bases lay between the germline ends. Per the germline V gene, CDR1 is LNHDA and CDR2 is SQIVND (reference sequence). Here the CDR3 DNA reads TGTGCCAGTAGTATTTGGGGGCCGGGACAGCCCCAGCATTTT. Amino acid sequence: CASSIWGPGQPQHF.

The V gene is TRBV18, the J gene TRBJ1-5; D uncertain. Germline V gene lookup returns CDR1 KGHSH and CDR2 LQKENI. Trimming left V 3 bases short and J 6 bases short, with 15 bases between. CDR3 size: 15 residues. The CDR3 DNA follows: TGTGCCAGCTCACCCACGGGGTACCACACTCAGCCCCAGCATTTT. Protein product: CASSPTGYHTQPQHF.

Details on this clone: The CDR3 does not close with the conserved phenylalanine or tryptophan, likely indicating a read error. Because the CDR3's place on the DNA is in doubt, the DNA is left out and the CDR3 is given as listed by TCRdb. The chain recombines TRBV25-1 with TRBJ1-5; the listed D gene, TRBD1, was not tested against the DNA. The germline gives CDR1 MGHDK, CDR2 SYGVNS. The CDR3 spans 8 residues, counting both ends. CDR3 sequence: CASRTGVN.

The J gene is TRBJ2-7, the V gene TRBV28, with 7 bases aligning to TRBD2. Germline-derived CDR1 and CDR2 are MDHEN and SYDVKM. The CDR3 contains 16 residues. J lost 6 bases, V lost 5 bases, and 16 bases had no gene match. DNA for the CDR3: TGTGCCAGCAGTCTCCTAGGGGTGGCAGGCGGGAGCGAGCAGTACTTC. It encodes CASSLLGVAGGSEQYF.

V gene TRBV30 combines with J gene TRBJ2-7, with D possibly matching TRBD1 (7 bases). Germline-derived CDR1 and CDR2 are GTSNPN and SVGIG (reference sequence). The CDR3 is made up of 18 amino acids. V was clipped by 1 base and J by 0 bases, with 22 bases between them. CDR3 region: CAWSGVPPRGESSYEQYF. The CDR3 region has the DNA TGTGCCTGGAGTGGGGTACCCCCCAGGGGGGAGAGCTCCTACGAGCAGTACTTC.

The genes are TRBV6-4 and TRBJ2-5; maybe TRBD2 (6 bases). This CDR3 has 16 amino acids. V lost 0 bases and J lost 1, with 12 bases in between. Germline V gives CDR1 MRHNA, CDR2 SNTAGT. The CDR3: CASSDSVAGGQETQYF. For the CDR3, the DNA is TGTGCCAGCAGTGACTCGGTAGCCGGGGGCCAAGAGACCCAGTACTTC.

V gene TRBV6-4 combines with J gene TRBJ2-2; tentatively, D is TRBD2 (5 bases). The germline V and J ends were trimmed by 4 bases and 3 bases, with 6 bases remaining between them. This CDR3 region has 13 residues. Germline CDR1 MRHNA, CDR2 SNTAGT. The CDR3 protein is CASSGRDTGELFF. CDR3 nucleotide sequence: TGTGCCAGCAGTGGGCGGGACACCGGGGAGCTGTTTTTT.

The rearrangement uses TRBV28 and TRBJ2-1; 7 nucleotides match TRBD2. V dropped 1 base and J dropped 9; count of bases not matched to a gene: 9. Germline V CDR1 and CDR2: MDHEN, SYDVKM. The CDR3 spans 15 residues. This CDR3 reads CASSLSWDPGGEQFF. DNA for the CDR3: TGTGCCAGCAGTTTATCCTGGGACCCGGGGGGTGAGCAGTTCTTC. The whole variable domain, remainder taken from reference TRBV28 and TRBJ2-1, is DVKVTQSSRYLVKRTGEKVFLECVQDMDHENMFWYRQDPGLGLRLIYFSYDVKMKEKGDIPEGYSVSREKKERFSLILESASTNQTSMYLCASSLSWDPGGEQFFGPGTRLTVL.

The V and J genes are TRBV6-5 and TRBJ2-7, with 7 bases aligning to TRBD1. The trim removed 0 bases at V and 5 bases at J, leaving 4 bases unmatched. CDR3 length equals 14 residues. Germline V CDR1 and CDR2: MNHEY, SVGAGI. The CDR3 DNA follows: TGTGCCAGCAGTTACTCCGAGGGGGCTGACGAGCAGTACTTC. It encodes CASSYSEGADEQYF.

The chain links TRBV5-1 to TRBJ1-1, with 7 nucleotides matching TRBD1. Germline-derived CDR1 and CDR2 are SGHRS and YFSETQ. CDR3 length: 14 residues. Germline trimming cut 5 bases from V and 3 bases from J; bases unmatched to any gene: 7. The CDR3 loop reads CASSPAGGYTEAFF. In DNA, the CDR3 is TGCGCCAGCAGTCCGGCAGGGGGGTACACTGAAGCTTTCTTT.

The chain has TRBV7-9 and TRBJ2-7; 13 positions agree with TRBD2. V lost 7 bases and J lost 6; bases outside the gene matches: 15. Germline CDR1 and CDR2: SEHNR and FQNEAQ (reference sequence). The CDR3 has 17 amino acids. CDR3 DNA: TGTGCCAGCACCCTCGATTTTGGACTAGCGGGGGTAGGCGAGCAGTACTTC. Amino acids: CASTLDFGLAGVGEQYF.

The rearrangement uses TRBV9 and TRBJ2-1, with a possible D match to TRBD2 (5 bases). Germline CDR1 reads SGDLS; CDR2 reads YYNGEE. The CDR3 has 15 residues. Deletions cut 4 bases from V and 0 bases from J, with 11 bases between. The CDR3 bases are TGTGCCAGCAGCCCCACGGGGTACTCCTACAATGAGCAGTTCTTC. It specifies CASSPTGYSYNEQFF.

The CDR3 reads CASSLGPDRVYGYTF. In DNA, the CDR3 is TGTGCCAGCAGCTTAGGCCCGGACAGGGTCTATGGCTACACCTTC. This rearrangement joins TRBV13 to TRBJ1-2; 8 bases match TRBD1. V shed 0 bases, J shed 4 bases, and the junction held 4 bases outside the gene matches. Germline loops: CDR1 PRHDT, CDR2 FYEKMQ (reference sequence). The CDR3 loop spans 15 amino acids. The whole variable domain, remainder taken from reference TRBV13 and TRBJ1-2, is AAGVIQSPRHLIKEKRETATLKCYPIPRHDTVYWYQQGPGQDPQFLISFYEKMQSDKGSIPDRFSAQQFSDYHSELNMSSLELGDSALYFCASSLGPDRVYGYTFGSGTRLTVV.

The rearrangement links TRBV9 to TRBJ2-2, with TRBD2 identical over 8 bases. The CDR3 extends over 15 amino acids. Germline lookup yields CDR1 SGDLS and CDR2 YYNGEE. J was trimmed by 5 bases and V by 4 bases; bases with no gene match: 7. The DNA for the CDR3 is TGTGCCAGCAGCTATGGGACTAGTGAGACCGGGGAGCTGTTTTTT. Protein product: CASSYGTSETGELFF. Complete variable domain (other parts from reference TRBV9 and TRBJ2-2): DSGVTQTPKHLITATGQRVTLRCSPRSGDLSVYWYQQSLDQGLQFLIQYYNGEERAKGNILERFSAQQFPDLHSELNLSSLELGDSALYFCASSYGTSETGELFFGEGSRLTVL.

This rearrangement joins TRBV15 to TRBJ1-6; possibly TRBD1 for D (6 bases). CDR1 and CDR2 (germline): LNHNV, YYDKDF (reference sequence). The CDR3 is made up of 15 amino acids. V was trimmed by 6 bases and J by 5 bases, leaving 14 bases between them. CDR3 coding DNA: TGTGCCACCAGGGCCAATACAGGGAATAATTCACCCCTCCACTTT. It specifies CATRANTGNNSPLHF.

This clone has just a few counts. The chain combines TRBV5-5 with TRBJ2-7, with 8 bases lining up with TRBD1. Germline assignment: CDR1 SGHKS and CDR2 YYEKEE (reference sequence). V lost 2 bases and J lost 2; bases outside the gene matches: 6. This CDR3 spans 15 amino acids. CDR3 sequence: CASSFPGQAPYEQYF. The CDR3, as DNA: TGTGCCAGCAGCTTTCCGGGACAGGCTCCCTACGAGCAGTACTTC.

This clone was detected once. This chain connects TRBV6-5 to TRBJ1-1; a weak D match, TRBD1 (6 bases). Trimming took 5 bases from V and 5 from J, leaving 15 bases between them. The CDR3 has 14 amino acids. CDR1 MNHEY and CDR2 SVGAGI come from the germline V gene. This chain's CDR3 is CASSTGPQGTEAFF. CDR3 nucleotides: TGTGCCAGCAGTACCGGACCCCAGGGGACTGAAGCTTTCTTT.

The CDR3 DNA reads as TGTGCCAGCAGCTTAGCGCTAAGTAGGGGGCCCGGGGAGCTGTTTTTT. This gives the protein CASSLALSRGPGELFF. The rearrangement links TRBV7-2 to TRBJ2-2, with 7 positions matching TRBD1. The junction had 7 bases not matched to a gene; V was cut back by 0 bases and J by 6 bases. This CDR3 has 16 amino acids. Germline lookup yields CDR1 SGHTA and CDR2 FQGNSA.

This clone was seen just once. The chain joins TRBV5-1 to TRBJ2-5, with a possible D match to TRBD1 (5 bases). V lost 0 bases and J lost 5, with 11 bases in between. Per germline, CDR1 SGHRS and CDR2 YFSETQ. CDR3 length: 14 residues. This CDR3 reads CASSLAGWPETQYF. CDR3 sequence (DNA): TGCGCCAGCAGCTTGGCAGGGTGGCCGGAGACCCAGTACTTC.

This clone appeared a few times. The CDR3 region is CASSQDFRGQGPGYTF. The CDR3 DNA reads as TGCGCCAGCAGCCAAGATTTTCGGGGACAGGGGCCCGGCTACACCTTC. V and J are TRBV4-3 and TRBJ1-2; 10 nucleotides agree with TRBD1. J was trimmed by 8 bases and V by 0 bases; bases with no gene match: 9. Germline V gene sequence: CDR1 LGHNA, CDR2 YSLEER. The CDR3 runs 16 residues.

The chain links TRBV15 to TRBJ2-5, with TRBD2 identical over 9 bases. Losses at the gene ends were 5 bases for V and 4 bases for J; bases not matched to a gene: 2. CDR3 size: 13 residues. CDR1 and CDR2 (germline): LNHNV, YYDKDF (reference sequence). CDR3 nucleotides: TGTGCCACCAGCGATAGCGGGAGAGAGACCCAGTACTTC. The encoded protein is CATSDSGRETQYF. The entire variable domain, with the rest obtained from reference TRBV15 and TRBJ2-5, is as follows: DAMVIQNPRYQVTQFGKPVTLSCSQTLNHNVMYWYQQKSSQAPKLLFHYYDKDFNNEADTPDNFQSRRPNTSFCFLDIRSPGLGDTAMYLCATSDSGRETQYFGPGTRLLVL.

The chain has TRBV28 and TRBJ1-1; D is possibly TRBD1 (5 bases). Trimming pared 3 bases from V and 0 bases from J, leaving 11 bases between. CDR1 is MDHEN, CDR2 SYDVKM, per germline. There are 15 residues in the CDR3. This CDR3 is CASSLEGQLNTEAFF. CDR3 in DNA: TGTGCCAGCAGTTTGGAGGGGCAGCTGAACACTGAAGCTTTCTTT.

The chain is built from TRBV4-1 and TRBJ2-7, with 7 bases aligning to TRBD1. V was pared by 1 base and J by 6 bases, with 9 bases of the junction left unmatched. Germline V gene lookup returns CDR1 MGHRA and CDR2 YSYEKL. The CDR3 runs 15 residues. The CDR3 DNA follows: TGCGCCAGCAGCCAAGGGGAGACAGGGAGTCGCGAGCAGTACTTC. Its protein product is CASSQGETGSREQYF.

The chain carries TRBV9 and TRBJ1-5; TRBD1 is a possible D gene (5 bases). The CDR3 is 15 residues long. Trimming removed 0 bases from V and 5 bases from J, with 12 bases in between. Germline V lookup: CDR1 SGDLS, CDR2 YYNGEE. The CDR3 DNA follows: TGTGCCAGCAGCGTAGACCCGGGAGGGGATCAGCCCCAGCATTTT. It is translated as CASSVDPGGDQPQHF.

The sample holds a few counts of this clone. V is TRBV27 and J is TRBJ2-7; 8 bases map to TRBD1. The germline V gene encodes CDR1 MNHEY and CDR2 SMNVEV (reference sequence). This CDR3 spans 15 amino acids. V was pared by 6 bases and J by 6 bases, with 13 bases of the junction left unmatched. As DNA, the CDR3 is TGTGCCAGCAGGCCAGGGGGCGGGTCCCCCCTCGAGCAGTACTTC. Protein sequence: CASRPGGGSPLEQYF.

V gene TRBV11-2 combines with J gene TRBJ1-5; 7 nucleotides line up with TRBD1. V lost 6 bases and J lost 0; bases outside the gene matches: 8. The CDR3 runs 16 residues. Germline CDR1 is SGHAT and CDR2 is FQNNGV. The CDR3 region has the DNA TGTGCCAGCAGTTCGGGGACAGCTTATAGCAATCAGCCCCAGCATTTT. This codes for CASSSGTAYSNQPQHF.

This chain joins TRBV28 and TRBJ1-2, with D possibly TRBD1 on 5 matching bases. The germline V gene encodes CDR1 MDHEN and CDR2 SYDVKM. There are 18 residues in the CDR3. The germline V and J ends were trimmed by 4 bases and 2 bases, with 23 bases remaining between them. The CDR3 DNA reads TGTGCCAGCAGTTCGTTAACCCCGAAAGGGGATTTGAACTATGGCTACACCTTC. It is translated as CASSSLTPKGDLNYGYTF.

The rearrangement links TRBV5-6 to TRBJ1-3; no clear D gene. With 0 bases removed from V and 0 bases from J, the gap between germline ends came to 13 bases. This CDR3 comprises 17 residues. Germline-derived CDR1 and CDR2 are SGHDT and YYEEEE. Here the CDR3 DNA reads TGTGCCAGCAGCTTGGGGGGAGCTTACTCCTCTGGAAACACCATATATTTT. It codes for CASSLGGAYSSGNTIYF. The full variable domain, in which reference TRBV5-6 and TRBJ1-3 provide the parts outside the CDR3, is DAGVTQSPTHLIKTRGQQVTLRCSPKSGHDTVSWYQQALGQGPQFIFQYYEEEERQRGNFPDRFSGHQFPNYSSELNVNALLLGDSALYLCASSLGGAYSSGNTIYFGEGSWLTVV.

The chain carries TRBV27 and TRBJ1-5, with 8 positions matching TRBD1. Germline V gene data show CDR1 as MNHEY and CDR2 as SMNVEV (reference sequence). The J segment lost 5 bases and the V segment lost 0 bases, leaving 9 bases of the junction unmatched. CDR3 length equals 17 residues. The CDR3 region is CASSLSTTGAGDQPQHF. Written as DNA, the CDR3 is TGTGCCAGCAGTTTATCAACGACAGGGGCCGGAGATCAGCCCCAGCATTTT.

This chain joins TRBV7-6 and TRBJ2-3; 13 nucleotides align to TRBD2. Germline CDR1 is SGHVS and CDR2 is FNYEAQ. After removal of 6 bases from V and 1 base from J, the junction contained 4 bases not matched to a gene. The CDR3 sequence is 16 residues long. CDR3 in amino acids: CASRRGLAGGTDTQYF. DNA of the CDR3: TGTGCCAGCAGGCGCGGACTAGCGGGGGGCACAGATACGCAGTATTTT.

V and J are TRBV27 and TRBJ2-1; a weak D match, TRBD1 (5 bases). Germline V gene data show CDR1 as MNHEY and CDR2 as SMNVEV (reference sequence). V was trimmed by 7 bases and J by 3 bases, leaving 19 bases between them. The CDR3 is 16 amino acids. The CDR3: CASTLNMGQIYNEQFF. The CDR3 DNA reads TGTGCCAGCACCCTAAATATGGGGCAGATCTACAATGAGCAGTTCTTC.

V usage is TRBV5-1 and J usage is TRBJ2-1; 9 positions match TRBD2. V trimming: 0 bases; J trimming: 9 bases; junction bases outside the gene matches: 7. Germline V CDR1 and CDR2: SGHRS, YFSETQ. The length of the CDR3 is 15 residues. The CDR3, as DNA: TGCGCCAGCAGCTTGGGTTCGGCGGGGGGGCTTGAGCAGTTCTTC. It is translated as CASSLGSAGGLEQFF.